The rows below give T cell receptor beta chains drawn from one sample of a study of blood T cell repertoires in COVID-19. Libraries were prepared by immunoSEQ multiplex PCR; TCRdb keeps only in-frame clonotypes and omits some of them. This repertoire shows roughly 90,000 clones, less than 85% found once; its top ten account for 38%. Sequencing was done on a sample of peripheral blood. These receptors originate from an elderly man with acute or convalescent COVID-19. Each CDR3 is given with its conserved first and last residue. A D gene is named only where the DNA matches it firmly. The listing skips clone size in some rows; elsewhere it reads once, few, many or a size class.

cdr3_aa cdr3_nt j_call clone_size v_call d_call
CASSLLSEKLFF TGTGCCAGTAGCCTACTTTCAGAAAAACTGTTTTTT TRBJ1-4 . TRBV19 .
CASSSTGGDGQPQHF TGTGCCAGCAGTTCTACCGGAGGGGATGGTCAGCCCCAGCATTTT TRBJ1-5 . TRBV6-5 .
CASSGGFGGSYNEQFF TGTGCCAGCAGCGGGGGGTTTGGCGGCTCCTACAATGAGCAGTTCTTC TRBJ2-1 . TRBV7-9 .
CASSFSGGTSNQPQHF TGTGCCAGCAGTTTCTCAGGGGGCACGAGCAATCAGCCCCAGCATTTT TRBJ1-5 . TRBV28 TRBD1
CASSLNTGTNTEAFF TGTGCCAGCAGCTTAAACACAGGGACAAACACTGAAGCTTTCTTT TRBJ1-1 . TRBV7-2 .
CASRQDRAYGYTF TGCGCCAGCAGACAGGACAGGGCTTATGGCTACACCTTC TRBJ1-2 . TRBV5-1 TRBD1
CASSLVGGSNEQFF TGTGCCAGCAGCTTAGTCGGCGGGAGCAATGAGCAGTTCTTC TRBJ2-1 . TRBV7-2 TRBD2
CATSRGGENQPQHF TGTGCCACCAGCAGAGGGGGAGAAAATCAGCCCCAGCATTTT TRBJ1-5 . TRBV15 .
CASSHEGAETQYF TGTGCCAGCAGCCATGAGGGGGCAGAGACCCAGTACTTC TRBJ2-5 once TRBV3-1/TRBV3-2 TRBD1
CASSFGTVTTNYGYTF TGTGCCAGCAGTTTCGGGACAGTCACGACAAACTATGGCTACACCTTC TRBJ1-2 . TRBV6-5 TRBD1
CASTPRDRGNQPQHF TGTGCCAGCACCCCCCGGGACAGGGGCAATCAGCCCCAGCATTTT TRBJ1-5 . TRBV6-5 TRBD1
CASSQGLAGTYEQYF TGTGCCAGCAGCCAAGGGCTAGCGGGTACCTACGAGCAGTACTTC TRBJ2-7 . TRBV3-1/TRBV3-2 TRBD2
CSASGGWDTQYF TGCAGTGCTAGTGGAGGGTGGGATACGCAGTATTTT TRBJ2-3 . TRBV20-1 .
CASSLASGRAEQYF TGTGCCAGCAGCCTCGCTAGCGGGAGGGCCGAGCAGTACTTC TRBJ2-7 . TRBV11-1 TRBD2
CATSDLAPLASTQYF TGTGCCACCAGTGACCTCGCGCCGTTAGCAAGTACGCAGTATTTT TRBJ2-3 once TRBV24-1 .
CASSLSGSGYNEQFF TGCGCCAGCAGCCTTAGCGGGTCGGGCTACAATGAGCAGTTCTTC TRBJ2-1 . TRBV5-1 TRBD2
CASSLAGDRGRTEAFF TGTGCCAGCAGCTTAGCGGGGGACAGGGGGCGGACTGAAGCTTTCTTT TRBJ1-1 . TRBV7-9 TRBD1
CASSPQGLDTGELFF TGCGCCAGCAGCCCACAGGGTCTAGACACCGGGGAGCTGTTTTTT TRBJ2-2 . TRBV4-3 .
CASSRWTSGRAYNEQFF TGTGCCAGCAGCCGATGGACTAGCGGGAGGGCCTACAATGAGCAGTTCTTC TRBJ2-1 . TRBV3-1/TRBV3-2 TRBD2
CASSPGLDRGFGYEQYF TGTGCCAGCAGCCCGGGTTTAGACAGGGGGTTCGGTTACGAGCAGTACTTC TRBJ2-7 . TRBV5-6 TRBD1
CASSELRQGGNYGYTF TGTGCCAGCAGTGAACTCCGACAGGGGGGGAACTATGGCTACACCTTC TRBJ1-2 . TRBV6-1 TRBD1
CASSVEFADTQYF TGTGCCAGCAGCGTAGAATTCGCAGATACGCAGTATTTT TRBJ2-3 once TRBV9 .
CASNPGRDLYEQYF TGTGCCAGCAACCCGGGCCGGGATCTCTACGAGCAGTACTTC TRBJ2-7 . TRBV2 .
CASSPPPGSNEQFF TGTGCCAGCAGCCCGCCGCCAGGGTCCAATGAGCAGTTCTTC TRBJ2-1 once TRBV7-3 .
CASSWTSGSDIQYF TGTGCCAGCAGCTGGACTAGCGGGAGTGACATTCAGTACTTC TRBJ2-4 . TRBV7-9 TRBD2
CATSNQGAVQPQHF TGTGCCACCAGTAATCAGGGGGCGGTTCAGCCCCAGCATTTT TRBJ1-5 . TRBV24-1 TRBD1
CASSSLSRTGTNQPQHF TGTGCCAGCAGTTCCCTATCCCGGACAGGGACCAATCAGCCCCAGCATTTT TRBJ1-5 . TRBV27 TRBD1
CASSLFLQVNTEAFF TGCGCCAGCAGCTTGTTTCTACAGGTGAACACTGAAGCTTTCTTT TRBJ1-1 . TRBV5-1 .
CASSYGTSGTTDTQYF TGTGCCAGCAGCTACGGGACTAGCGGAACCACAGATACGCAGTATTTT TRBJ2-3 once TRBV3-1/TRBV3-2 TRBD2
CASSLSGLAKQETQYF TGTGCCAGCAGTTTATCGGGACTAGCGAAACAAGAGACCCAGTACTTC TRBJ2-5 once TRBV27 TRBD2
CASPGADTQYF TGCGCCAGTCCCGGGGCAGATACGCAGTATTTT TRBJ2-3 once TRBV10-1 .
CATSDNQRGLPYNEQFF TGTGCCACCAGTGATAACCAACGGGGTTTGCCTTACAATGAGCAGTTCTTC TRBJ2-1 . TRBV24-1 .
CASSERRSGANVLTF TGTGCCAGTAGCGAGAGGCGCTCTGGGGCCAACGTCCTGACTTTC TRBJ2-6 . TRBV19 .
CASSSVDQPQHF TGTGCCAGCAGCTCAGTGGATCAGCCCCAGCATTTT TRBJ1-5 . TRBV6-5 .
CASSPPLGGNLFANTGELFF TGTGCCAGCAGTCCGCCCCTTGGCGGAAACCTTTTCGCGAACACCGGGGAGCTGTTTTTT TRBJ2-2 . TRBV6-6 .
CASSPTGTSGTYEQYF TGTGCCAGCAGTCCAACGGGGACTAGCGGAACCTACGAGCAGTACTTC TRBJ2-7 . TRBV28 TRBD2
CASTRAGGSTDTQYF TGTGCCAGCACCCGAGCGGGCGGGAGCACAGATACGCAGTATTTT TRBJ2-3 once TRBV6-5 .
CASSDYARTWEQYF TGTGCCAGCAGCGACTACGCTCGAACGTGGGAGCAGTACTTC TRBJ2-7 . TRBV27 .
CATSDPGWDTQYF TGTGCCACCAGTGACCCAGGGTGGGATACGCAGTATTTT TRBJ2-3 once TRBV24-1 .
CASSYSDREVAYEQYF TGCGCCAGCAGTTATTCGGACAGGGAGGTTGCCTACGAGCAGTACTTC TRBJ2-7 . TRBV10-1 TRBD1
CASNSLPSRNTGELFF TGTGCCAGTAACTCGCTCCCAAGCCGGAACACCGGGGAGCTGTTTTTT TRBJ2-2 . TRBV19 .
CASSYQSGGTDTQYF TGTGCCAGCAGCTACCAATCAGGGGGCACAGATACGCAGTATTTT TRBJ2-3 . TRBV7-3 .
CASSARDRVDQPQHF TGTGCCAGCAGTGCACGGGACAGGGTTGATCAGCCCCAGCATTTT TRBJ1-5 . TRBV25-1 TRBD1
CASSHPRDREFF TGTGCCAGCAGCCACCCAAGGGACAGGGAGTTCTTC TRBJ2-1 . TRBV7-8 TRBD1
CASSARLAGASSYNEQFF TGTGCCAGCAGCGCAAGACTAGCGGGGGCTAGCTCCTACAATGAGCAGTTCTTC TRBJ2-1 . TRBV7-6 TRBD2
CASSPGRRGEQYF TGTGCCAGCAGCCCCGGGCGGCGGGGCGAGCAATACTTC TRBJ2-7 . TRBV11-3 .
CASSIRGNTEAFF TGTGCCAGTAGTATCCGAGGGAACACTGAAGCTTTCTTT TRBJ1-1 . TRBV19 .
CASSQPTGPNYGYTF TGTGCCAGCAGCCAACCGACAGGACCTAACTATGGCTACACCTTC TRBJ1-2 . TRBV3-1/TRBV3-2 .
CATRVQGAGTEAFF TGTGCCACCAGGGTACAGGGGGCGGGCACTGAAGCTTTCTTT TRBJ1-1 . TRBV27 TRBD1
CASSLLAGYYEQYF TGCGCCAGCAGCCTACTAGCGGGATACTACGAGCAGTACTTC TRBJ2-7 once TRBV5-1 TRBD2
CASSFGSGLTYEQYF TGCGCCAGCAGCTTTGGCTCAGGGTTGACCTACGAGCAGTACTTC TRBJ2-7 . TRBV5-1 .
CASSRSTGTGDSPLHF TGTGCCAGCAGCCGATCGACCGGGACAGGGGATTCACCCCTCCACTTT TRBJ1-6 few TRBV3-1/TRBV3-2 TRBD1
CASSQVAGGDIRNTGELFF TGTGCCAGCAGCCAAGTTGCTGGGGGCGACATTAGGAACACCGGGGAGCTGTTTTTT TRBJ2-2 . TRBV3-1/TRBV3-2 .
CASSYPAGTGFGQPQHF TGTGCCAGCAGTTACCCAGCGGGGACAGGGTTTGGGCAGCCCCAGCATTTT TRBJ1-5 . TRBV6-2/TRBV6-3 TRBD1
CATYPGQGNTGELFF TGTGCCACCTATCCGGGACAGGGGAACACCGGGGAGCTGTTTTTT TRBJ2-2 . TRBV10-3 TRBD1
CSVSAGAPRWTQYF TGCAGCGTGTCAGCGGGAGCCCCGCGTTGGACCCAGTACTTC TRBJ2-5 . TRBV29-1 TRBD2
CASSPDGRGETQYF TGTGCCAGCAGCCCGGACGGGAGGGGAGAGACCCAGTACTTC TRBJ2-5 . TRBV7-3 TRBD2
CTSSIAGETQYF TGTACCAGTAGTATAGCCGGGGAGACCCAGTACTTC TRBJ2-5 once TRBV19 .
CASSFGLLNTEAFF TGTGCCAGCAGTTTCGGACTCTTGAACACTGAAGCTTTCTTT TRBJ1-1 . TRBV6-5 .
CASSEAAAQTGNSPLHF TGTGCCAGCAGTGAAGCGGCCGCACAGACGGGGAATTCACCCCTCCACTTT TRBJ1-6 . TRBV6-1 .